This record covers a single TCR beta chain. The record originates from a study of blood T cells in healthy people across ages. For the second PCR, which ran for about 6 to 12 cycles, a sample-barcoded 5' primer and a J-beta primer mix were used. TCRdb independently ran MiXCR on the 5' RACE reads; one entry per CDR3 protein. The table has fewer than 600,000 distinct CDR3 sequences, over 25% seen once. Isolation of PBMCs gave at least 7 million cells per sample. Per the germline V gene, CDR1 is MGHRA and CDR2 is YSYEKL. The CDR3 loop spans 14 amino acids. J gave up 5 bases and V 4 bases, and 7 bases lay outside the gene matches. The same data also contributed to another study, on T cells of mothers and their children.

The sample taken for sequencing was blood. This TCR derives from a boy younger than 10 in good health. The chain combines TRBV4-1 with TRBJ1-2; 7 bases are shared with TRBD1. This CDR3 reads CASSPHRGGYGYTF. The DNA for the CDR3 is TGCGCCAGCAGCCCTCACAGGGGTGGTTATGGCTACACCTTC.